This T cell receptor beta chain was documented in a study of CD8+CD57+ T cells in acquired aplastic anemia. Study-level background: Isolated CD4+ and CD8+ cells, once sorted, yielded DNA averaging roughly 3 ug.

CDR3 length: 12 amino acids. Germline V gives CDR1 DFQATT, CDR2 SNEGSKA (reference sequence). The trim removed 8 bases at V and 7 bases at J, leaving 7 bases unmatched. Many counts were recorded for this clonotype. Antigen specificity is unknown. Study-level findings and limits: CD8+ Simpson's diversity did not differ significantly between patients and controls. Overlapping CD8+ CDR3 repertoires of patients and controls contained some 30 shared sequences.

Profiles of TCR beta VDJ and CDR3 were generated from a genomic DNA template. TCRdb reprocessed the reads via MiXCR and lists one record per CDR3 protein. The sample yields about 160,000 distinct CDR3 sequences, roughly 40% seen once. The clonotype originates from a human donor in good health. J is TRBJ2-1 and V is TRBV20-1; 8 bases fit TRBD2. The sample consisted of sorted CD4+, CD8+, or CD8+CD57+ T cells (not recorded which) from PBMCs. CDR3 nucleotide sequence: TGCAGTACGGGGGGGCGGGGGAATGAGCAGTTCTTC. This translates into CSTGGRGNEQFF.